A selection of T cell receptor beta chains follows, all from one sample in a study of blood T cell repertoires in COVID-19. Here immunoSEQ multiplex PCR was the method, and the copy in TCRdb shows in-frame clones only, minus some. The sample carries 150,000 to 200,000 clones, over 80% recorded once. Sequenced: PBMCs or T cells enriched from blood (not recorded which). These receptors originate from a man aged 70 or older who had been exposed to COVID-19. Each CDR3 is given with its conserved first and last residue. A D gene is named only where the DNA matches it firmly. Clone size is shown for a subset of rows, as once, few, many or a class of expanded clone.

clone size | J gene | D gene | CDR3 length | V gene | CDR3 protein | CDR3 DNA
NA | TRBJ1-6 | NA | 12 | TRBV12-3/TRBV12-4 | CASSSYRLPLHF | TGTGCCAGCAGCAGCTACAGGCTTCCCCTCCACTTT
NA | TRBJ2-1 | TRBD2 | 15 | TRBV29-1 | CSVNTGTSGYNEQFF | TGCAGCGTTAATACCGGGACTAGCGGCTACAATGAGCAGTTCTTC
NA | TRBJ2-7 | NA | 12 | TRBV25-1 | CATSNGVAEQYF | TGTGCCACCTCAAACGGGGTAGCCGAGCAGTACTTC
NA | TRBJ1-2 | NA | 14 | TRBV6-5 | CASSYGQGSYGYTF | TGTGCCAGCAGTTACGGCCAGGGGAGCTATGGCTACACCTTC
few | TRBJ2-7 | NA | 13 | TRBV7-9 | CASSGTRPDEQYF | TGTGCCAGCTCTGGGACAAGGCCGGACGAGCAGTACTTC
once | TRBJ2-5 | NA | 11 | TRBV6-5 | CASSLGETQYF | TGTGCCAGCAGTCTAGGAGAGACCCAGTACTTC
NA | TRBJ2-7 | TRBD2 | 18 | TRBV4-3 | CASSQGTSGSPPPYEQYF | TGCGCCAGCAGCCAAGGGACTAGCGGGAGCCCACCTCCCTACGAGCAGTACTTC
once | TRBJ2-5 | TRBD1 | 15 | TRBV6-2/TRBV6-3 | CASSFQDRFRETQYF | TGTGCCAGCAGTTTTCAGGACAGGTTCCGAGAGACCCAGTACTTC
NA | TRBJ2-7 | TRBD2 | 16 | TRBV11-2 | CASSLDFSGRVGEQYF | TGTGCCAGCAGCTTAGATTTCAGCGGGAGGGTGGGCGAGCAGTACTTC
NA | TRBJ1-2 | NA | 13 | TRBV19 | CASSRLGWNGYTF | TGTGCCAGTAGTAGGCTGGGCTGGAATGGCTACACCTTC
NA | TRBJ2-5 | TRBD2 | 15 | TRBV19 | CASSGLLGLAGTQYF | TGTGCCAGTAGTGGATTACTGGGGCTAGCGGGGACCCAGTACTTC
NA | TRBJ1-3 | NA | 14 | TRBV18 | CASSEDTAGNTIYF | TGTGCCAGCTCAGAGGACACTGCTGGAAACACCATATATTTT
NA | TRBJ1-2 | TRBD1 | 15 | TRBV6-5 | CASRTYLTGNYGYTF | TGTGCCAGCAGAACCTACCTGACAGGGAACTATGGCTACACCTTC
NA | TRBJ1-5 | TRBD1 | 15 | TRBV6-2/TRBV6-3 | CASSYGPGGIQPQHF | TGTGCCAGCAGTTACGGACCAGGGGGCATCCAGCCCCAGCATTTT
NA | TRBJ2-2 | TRBD2 | 13 | TRBV29-1 | CSVEGTRPGELFF | TGCAGCGTTGAAGGGACTAGGCCTGGGGAGCTGTTTTTT
NA | TRBJ1-1 | NA | 16 | TRBV6-5 | CASSYLTGGVNTEAFF | TGTGCCAGCAGTTACCTAACAGGAGGGGTTAACACTGAAGCTTTCTTT
NA | TRBJ1-4 | NA | 14 | TRBV6-5 | CASSYRGGGEKLFF | TGTGCCAGCAGTTATAGGGGGGGCGGTGAAAAACTGTTTTTT
NA | TRBJ1-1 | NA | 13 | TRBV6-5 | CASERPGFTEAFF | TGTGCCAGTGAGAGGCCTGGGTTCACTGAAGCTTTCTTT
NA | TRBJ2-1 | TRBD2 | 15 | TRBV11-3 | CASSSSGGQRNEQFF | TGTGCCAGCAGCTCGAGCGGGGGTCAAAGGAATGAGCAGTTCTTC
NA | TRBJ1-2 | NA | 14 | TRBV7-2 | CASSQTRESYGYTF | TGTGCCAGCAGCCAAACCCGGGAGAGCTATGGCTACACCTTC
NA | TRBJ1-4 | TRBD1 | 13 | TRBV19 | CASKRQGNEKLFF | TGTGCCAGTAAACGACAGGGTAATGAAAAACTGTTTTTT
NA | TRBJ1-2 | NA | 12 | TRBV5-5 | CASSLNGAGYTF | TGTGCCAGCAGCTTGAACGGAGCAGGCTACACCTTC
few | TRBJ1-3 | NA | 16 | TRBV5-1 | CASSKLGQYSGNTIYF | TGCGCCAGCAGCAAACTAGGACAGTATTCTGGAAACACCATATATTTT
NA | TRBJ1-6 | TRBD1 | 16 | TRBV7-2 | CASSPSMTGSASPLHF | TGTGCCAGCAGCCCCTCGATGACAGGGTCGGCCTCACCCCTCCACTTT
NA | TRBJ1-3 | NA | 16 | TRBV6-4 | CASTEENGGTGNTIYF | TGTGCCAGCACAGAGGAAAACGGGGGAACTGGAAACACCATATATTTT
NA | TRBJ1-2 | NA | 13 | TRBV6-1 | CASSENLRVKCTF | TGTGCCAGCAGTGAAAATTTGAGGGTGAAGTGCACCTTC
NA | TRBJ1-2 | NA | 15 | TRBV5-1 | CASSFGPDSHYGYTF | TGCGCCAGCAGCTTTGGCCCCGACAGCCACTATGGCTACACCTTC
many | TRBJ2-5 | NA | 14 | TRBV7-2 | CASSANGLQETQYF | TGTGCCAGCAGCGCAAACGGTCTTCAAGAGACCCAGTACTTC
NA | TRBJ1-1 | TRBD1 | 16 | TRBV5-1 | CASSLGQGAYNTEAFF | TGCGCCAGCAGCTTGGGACAGGGGGCTTACAACACTGAAGCTTTCTTT
NA | TRBJ2-7 | NA | 13 | TRBV29-1 | CSVEGQETYEQYF | TGCAGCGTTGAGGGGCAGGAAACCTACGAGCAGTACTTC
NA | TRBJ2-7 | TRBD2 | 16 | TRBV9 | CASSVFGLAGVSEQYF | TGTGCCAGCAGCGTATTCGGACTAGCGGGAGTTTCCGAGCAGTACTTC
NA | TRBJ1-5 | NA | 14 | TRBV5-5 | CASSLYTGNQPQHF | TGTGCCAGCAGCTTGTACACAGGGAATCAGCCCCAGCATTTT
NA | TRBJ2-2 | TRBD1 | 18 | TRBV4-2 | CASSRDEQGPTRTGELFF | TGTGCCAGCAGCCGAGATGAACAGGGGCCCACTCGCACCGGGGAGCTGTTTTTT
NA | TRBJ2-7 | TRBD1 | 14 | TRBV13 | CASSSRQGRYEQYF | TGTGCCAGCAGCTCCAGACAGGGAAGGTACGAGCAGTACTTC
once | TRBJ2-7 | TRBD1 | 15 | TRBV5-8 | CASRTGGNRVHEQYF | TGTGCCTCACGGACAGGGGGCAATAGAGTCCACGAGCAGTACTTC
NA | TRBJ1-2 | NA | 15 | TRBV15 | CATRGPGQGLYGYTF | TGTGCCACCAGGGGCCCAGGGCAGGGACTCTATGGCTACACCTTC
NA | TRBJ2-3 | NA | 11 | TRBV6-6 | CASTTRDTQYF | TGTGCCAGCACCACTCGGGATACGCAGTATTTT
once | TRBJ2-1 | TRBD2 | 16 | TRBV28 | CASSLSGRGVTDEQFF | TGTGCCAGCAGTTTATCCGGGAGGGGGGTCACCGATGAGCAGTTCTTC
once | TRBJ1-5 | NA | 15 | TRBV4-1 | CASSQVGGGVQPQHF | TGCGCCAGCAGCCAAGTCGGCGGGGGGGTTCAGCCCCAGCATTTT
NA | TRBJ1-2 | NA | 12 | TRBV29-1 | CSVEDSGYGYTF | TGCAGCGTTGAGGATTCGGGGTATGGCTACACCTTC
NA | TRBJ1-1 | NA | 13 | TRBV19 | CASRSTGRTEAFF | TGTGCCAGTAGATCAACAGGGAGAACTGAAGCTTTCTTT
NA | TRBJ1-4 | NA | 15 | TRBV5-1 | CASSLGTIEGEKLFF | TGCGCCAGCAGCTTGGGGACCATCGAGGGTGAAAAACTGTTTTTT